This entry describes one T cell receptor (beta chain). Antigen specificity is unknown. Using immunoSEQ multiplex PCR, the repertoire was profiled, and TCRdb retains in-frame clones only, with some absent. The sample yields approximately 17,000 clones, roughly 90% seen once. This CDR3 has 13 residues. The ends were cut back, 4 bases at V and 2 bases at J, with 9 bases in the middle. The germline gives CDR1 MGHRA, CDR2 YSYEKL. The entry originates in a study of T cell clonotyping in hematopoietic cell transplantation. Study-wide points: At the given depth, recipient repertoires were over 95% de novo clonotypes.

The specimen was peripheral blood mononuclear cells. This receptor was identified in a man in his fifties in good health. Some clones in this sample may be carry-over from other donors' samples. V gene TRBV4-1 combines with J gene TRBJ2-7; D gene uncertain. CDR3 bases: TGCGCCAGCAGCCTGTACACGGCCTACGAGCAGTACTTC. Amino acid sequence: CASSLYTAYEQYF.